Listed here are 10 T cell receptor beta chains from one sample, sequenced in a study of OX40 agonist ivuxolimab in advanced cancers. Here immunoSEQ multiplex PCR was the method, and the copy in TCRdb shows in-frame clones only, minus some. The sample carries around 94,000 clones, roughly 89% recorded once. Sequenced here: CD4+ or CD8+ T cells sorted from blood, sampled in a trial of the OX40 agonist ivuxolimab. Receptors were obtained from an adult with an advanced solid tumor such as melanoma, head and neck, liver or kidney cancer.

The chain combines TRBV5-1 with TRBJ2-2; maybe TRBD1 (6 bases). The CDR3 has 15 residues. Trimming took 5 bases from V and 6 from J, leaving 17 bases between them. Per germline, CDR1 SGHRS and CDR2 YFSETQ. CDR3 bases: TGCGCCAGCAGATCAAACAGGGTAGTTCCCGGGGAGCTGTTTTTT. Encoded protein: CASRSNRVVPGELFF.

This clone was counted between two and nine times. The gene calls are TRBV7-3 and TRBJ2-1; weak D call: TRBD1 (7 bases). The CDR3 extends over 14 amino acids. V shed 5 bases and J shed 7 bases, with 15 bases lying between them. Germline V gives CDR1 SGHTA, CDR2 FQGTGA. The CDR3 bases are TGTGCCAGCAGCCCAGGGGGGATAATAAATGAGCAGTTCTTC. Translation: CASSPGGIINEQFF.

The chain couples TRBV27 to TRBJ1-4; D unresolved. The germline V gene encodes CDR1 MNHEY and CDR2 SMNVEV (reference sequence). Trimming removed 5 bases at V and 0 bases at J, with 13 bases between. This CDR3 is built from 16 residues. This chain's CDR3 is CASSPSLLATNEKLFF. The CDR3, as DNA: TGTGCCAGCAGTCCATCACTATTAGCAACTAATGAAAAACTGTTTTTT. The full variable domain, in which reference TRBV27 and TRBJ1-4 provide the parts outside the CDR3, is EAQVTQNPRYLITVTGKKLTVTCSQNMNHEYMSWYRQDPGLGLRQIYYSMNVEVTDKGDVPEGYKVSRKEKRNFPLILESPSPNQTSLYFCASSPSLLATNEKLFFGSGTQLSVL.

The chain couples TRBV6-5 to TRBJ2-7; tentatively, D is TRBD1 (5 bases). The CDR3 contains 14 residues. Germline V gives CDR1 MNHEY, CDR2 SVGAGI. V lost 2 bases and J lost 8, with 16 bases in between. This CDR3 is CASSYQRTNGKQYF. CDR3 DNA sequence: TGTGCCAGCAGTTACCAAAGGACAAATGGCAAGCAGTACTTC.

The CDR3 DNA reads as TGCAGTGCCAACCCAAGGGAGACCCAGTACTTC. Amino acid sequence: CSANPRETQYF. The V and J genes are TRBV20-1 and TRBJ2-5; D not certain. Trimming took 6 bases from V and 5 from J, leaving 10 bases between them. There are 11 residues in the CDR3. Germline values: CDR1 DFQATT, CDR2 SNEGSKA (reference sequence).

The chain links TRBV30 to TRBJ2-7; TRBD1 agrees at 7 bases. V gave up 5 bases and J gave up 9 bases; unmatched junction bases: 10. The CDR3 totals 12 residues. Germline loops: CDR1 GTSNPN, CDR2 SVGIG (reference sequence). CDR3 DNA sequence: TGTGCCTGGGGTGGGCAGGGGGAAAGGCAGTACTTC. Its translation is CAWGGQGERQYF.

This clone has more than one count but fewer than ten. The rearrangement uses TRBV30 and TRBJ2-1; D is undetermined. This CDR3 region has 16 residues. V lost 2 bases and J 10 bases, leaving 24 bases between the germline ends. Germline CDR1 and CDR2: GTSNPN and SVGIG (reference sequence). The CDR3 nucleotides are TGTGCCTGGAGTTCCATTCGAATCTCGAGAGTGGGAGAGCAGTTCTTC. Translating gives CAWSSIRISRVGEQFF.

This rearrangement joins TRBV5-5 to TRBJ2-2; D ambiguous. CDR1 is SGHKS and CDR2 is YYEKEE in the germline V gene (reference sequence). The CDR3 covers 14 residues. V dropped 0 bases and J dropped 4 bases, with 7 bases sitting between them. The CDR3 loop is CASSLGQSTGELFF. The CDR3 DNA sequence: TGTGCCAGCAGCTTGGGTCAGTCCACCGGGGAGCTGTTTTTT.

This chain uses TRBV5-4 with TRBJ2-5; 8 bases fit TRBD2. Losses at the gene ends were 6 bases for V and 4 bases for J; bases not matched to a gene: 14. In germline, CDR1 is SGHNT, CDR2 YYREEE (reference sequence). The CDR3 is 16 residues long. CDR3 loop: CASTEGPGGGRETQYF. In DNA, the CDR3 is TGTGCCAGCACCGAAGGGCCGGGAGGGGGTAGAGAGACCCAGTACTTC.

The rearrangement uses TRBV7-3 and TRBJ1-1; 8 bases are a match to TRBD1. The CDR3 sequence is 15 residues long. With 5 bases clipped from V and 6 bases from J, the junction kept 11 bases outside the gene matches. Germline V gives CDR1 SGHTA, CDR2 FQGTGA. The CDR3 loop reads CASSKRTGWTAEAFF. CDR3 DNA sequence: TGTGCCAGCAGCAAACGGACAGGGTGGACGGCTGAAGCTTTCTTT.